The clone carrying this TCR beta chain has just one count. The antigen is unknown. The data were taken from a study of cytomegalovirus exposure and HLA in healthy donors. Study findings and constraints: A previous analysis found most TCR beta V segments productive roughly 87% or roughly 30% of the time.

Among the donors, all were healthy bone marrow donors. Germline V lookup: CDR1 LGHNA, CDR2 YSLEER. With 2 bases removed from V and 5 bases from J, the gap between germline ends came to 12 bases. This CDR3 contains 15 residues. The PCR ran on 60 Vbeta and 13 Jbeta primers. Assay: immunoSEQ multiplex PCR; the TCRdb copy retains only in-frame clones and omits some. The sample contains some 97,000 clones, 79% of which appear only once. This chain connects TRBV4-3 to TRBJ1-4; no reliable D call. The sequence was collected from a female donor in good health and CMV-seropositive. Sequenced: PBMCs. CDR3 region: CASSQPGPGNEKLFF. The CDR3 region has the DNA TGCGCCAGCAGCCAACCTGGGCCTGGCAATGAAAAACTGTTTTTT.